Below, one T cell receptor beta chain is given with its context. What it recognizes is unknown. In every patient, relapse followed autologous stem cell transplantation, while exposure to brentuximab vedotin differed. The data derive from a study of PD-1 blockade in classical Hodgkin lymphoma. Study-level results: Diversity similar to that of newly diagnosed patients was seen at baseline in complete responders. TCR diversity at baseline was reported to be reduced in newly diagnosed patients relative to healthy donors.

Sequencing was performed with immunoSEQ multiplex PCR; in TCRdb, only in-frame clones are kept and a portion is missing. Of fewer than 90,000 clones listed, about nine tenths are singletons. Sequenced here: peripheral blood mononuclear cells (PBMCs), sampled at baseline. The TCR was taken from a human donor with classical Hodgkin lymphoma.

The DNA for the CDR3 is TGTGCCAGCAGCCAAGTTCTAGCGGGAGGGCATCGGGAGACCCAGTACTTC. Its translation: CASSQVLAGGHRETQYF. V usage is TRBV4-2 and J usage is TRBJ2-5; 12 bases are a match to TRBD2. This CDR3 region has 17 residues. The germline gives CDR1 LGHNA, CDR2 YNFKEQ. Unmatched junction bases numbered 8, after V lost 1 base and J lost 5 bases.